The 23 T cell receptor beta chains below all came from one sample that was sequenced in a study of human T cells and chemical hapten exposure. TCRdb independently ran MiXCR on the RACE reads; one entry per CDR3 protein. Counted here are about 380,000 distinct CDR3 sequences, about 4.8% occurring once; the ten biggest clones make up over 2%. The time point is: patch test 1, 2 weeks after DPC sensitization. Treatment defined: therapeutic diphenylcyclopropenone sensitization with weekly scalp DPC. The sample consisted of whole blood, taken in connection with sensitization to the hapten diphenylcyclopropenone (DPC). These receptors were collected from a woman between 50 and 59 years old with alopecia areata. Some clones in this sample may be carry-over from other donors' samples.

Regarding this clonotype: A read error may explain this, as a much larger clone is one base away. Because the CDR3 is missing its conserved closing phenylalanine or tryptophan, this is likely a read error. This CDR3 reads CASSSEWASYNEQFL. The CDR3, as DNA: TGTGCCAGCAGCTCGGAGTGGGCCTCCTACAATGAGCAGTTCTTG. This chain links TRBV7-2 with TRBJ2-1; unclear D gene. Germline V gene lookup returns CDR1 SGHTA and CDR2 FQGNSA. With 4 bases removed from V and 0 bases from J, the gap between germline ends came to 10 bases. This CDR3 is 15 amino acids long.

This clonotype was seen more than once but under ten times. The chain links TRBV9 to TRBJ2-3, with a tentative D call TRBD2 (5 bases). The CDR3 contains 15 residues. The ends were cut back, 0 bases at V and 3 bases at J, with 11 bases in the middle. Germline-derived CDR1 and CDR2 are SGDLS and YYNGEE. In DNA form, the CDR3 reads TGTGCCAGCAGCGTAGAGCAGCGGATGACAGATACGCAGTATTTT. Protein product: CASSVEQRMTDTQYF. Together with reference TRBV9 and TRBJ2-3, the CDR3 gives the full variable domain: DSGVTQTPKHLITATGQRVTLRCSPRSGDLSVYWYQQSLDQGLQFLIQYYNGEERAKGNILERFSAQQFPDLHSELNLSSLELGDSALYFCASSVEQRMTDTQYFGPGTRLTVL.

The chain couples TRBV20-1 to TRBJ2-3; 13 bases match TRBD2. Germline trimming cut 5 bases from V and 4 bases from J; bases unmatched to any gene: 9. The CDR3 loop spans 16 amino acids. CDR1 is DFQATT, CDR2 SNEGSKA, per germline (reference sequence). CDR3 bases: TGCAGTGCTCGGACCCGGACTAGCGGGAGCTCAGATACGCAGTATTTT. Its protein product is CSARTRTSGSSDTQYF.

This clonotype was observed a handful of times. Sequence at one end of the junction differs from germline and may be a read error. This chain joins TRBV5-1 and TRBJ2-3, with 8 bases fitting TRBD1. CDR1 and CDR2 (germline): SGHRS, YFSETQ. This CDR3 comprises 11 residues. CDR3 in DNA: TGCGCCAGCAGCGCGACAGGGGCCAAACATTTT. It is translated as CASSATGAKHF.

This clonotype has just a few counts. The V and J genes are TRBV7-2 and TRBJ2-1; 7 nucleotides agree with TRBD2. Germline V lookup: CDR1 SGHTA, CDR2 FQGNSA. The length of the CDR3 is 18 residues. The V gene end was trimmed by 5 bases and the J gene end by 2 bases; junction bases not matched to a gene: 15. CDR3 coding DNA: TGTGCCAGCAGCCCCACCGGGGGGTTGACTAGCCCCTACAATGAGCAGTTCTTC. This codes for CASSPTGGLTSPYNEQFF.

Ten or more counts support this clonotype. For the CDR3, the DNA is TGCGCCAGCAGTGATAGGAGCGGGCCCACAGATACGCAGTATTTT. Its translation: CASSDRSGPTDTQYF. The chain recombines TRBV10-1 with TRBJ2-3; weak D call: TRBD2 (6 bases). Trimming pared 3 bases from V and 2 bases from J, leaving 12 bases between. Germline V gene data show CDR1 as WNHNN and CDR2 as SYGVQD (reference sequence). The CDR3 loop spans 15 amino acids.

This clonotype was seen ten or more times. The chain has TRBV20-1 and TRBJ1-1, with 7 bases matching TRBD1. Germline CDR1 is DFQATT and CDR2 is SNEGSKA (reference sequence). With 5 bases clipped from V and 0 bases from J, the junction kept 6 bases outside the gene matches. The CDR3 contains 14 residues. In DNA form, the CDR3 reads TGCAGTGCTGTCCGGGACAGACTGAACACTGAAGCTTTCTTT. Translation gives CSAVRDRLNTEAFF.

This rearrangement joins TRBV4-2 to TRBJ1-1; no clear D. The V gene lost 0 bases and the J gene lost 2 bases, with 13 bases spanning the gap. Per the germline V gene, CDR1 is LGHNA and CDR2 is YNFKEQ. The CDR3 spans 16 residues. The CDR3 region is CASSQEGTAANTEAFF. The CDR3 DNA sequence: TGTGCCAGCAGCCAAGAGGGAACCGCGGCTAACACTGAAGCTTTCTTT.

The chain recombines TRBV12-3 or TRBV12-4 with TRBJ1-6; D uncertain. This CDR3 comprises 14 residues. V was pared by 7 bases and J by 2 bases, with 9 bases between. The CDR3 nucleotides are TGTGCCAGCATGGTGGGCGCCTATAATTCACCCCTCCACTTT. This gives the protein CASMVGAYNSPLHF.

In this sample, this clonotype turned up many times. CDR3 loop: CASSFSTMNTEAFF. The CDR3 region has the DNA TGTGCCAGCAGTTTCAGTACAATGAACACTGAAGCTTTCTTT. This chain links TRBV28 with TRBJ1-1; D call uncertain. This CDR3 is built from 14 residues. V lost 3 bases to trimming and J lost 0 bases, with 8 bases between them. Germline V gives CDR1 MDHEN, CDR2 SYDVKM.

This clonotype was picked up many times. The gene calls are TRBV12-3 or TRBV12-4 and TRBJ1-2; D uncertain. This CDR3 has 12 amino acids. Trimming pared 3 bases from V and 7 bases from J, leaving 9 bases between. CDR3 sequence (DNA): TGTGCCAGCAGTTTTGGAGGGCTTGGCTACACCTTC. It yields the protein CASSFGGLGYTF.

This clonotype came up many times. The CDR3 DNA is TGCAGCGTTGAAACGGGCAGCTCCTACGAGCAGTACTTC. Encoded protein: CSVETGSSYEQYF. This chain joins TRBV29-1 and TRBJ2-7; no definite D call. The ends were cut back, 2 bases at V and 0 bases at J, with 8 bases in the middle. The CDR3 contains 13 residues. From germline, CDR1 is SQVTM and CDR2 ANQGSEA.

This clonotype was seen once. This sequence may be a read error, since a much larger clone differs from it by one base. The chain recombines TRBV20-1 with TRBJ2-3; 8 bases match TRBD2. The CDR3 runs 14 residues. Germline CDR1 reads DFQATT; CDR2 reads SNEGSKA (reference sequence). CDR3 amino acids: CSAPMSGSTDMQYF. CDR3 in DNA: TGCAGTGCCCCAATGAGCGGGAGCACAGATATGCAGTATTTT.

This clonotype was recorded a few times. The chain is built from TRBV27 and TRBJ2-3; D is perhaps TRBD1 (5 bases). Germline V lookup: CDR1 MNHEY, CDR2 SMNVEV (reference sequence). This CDR3 is built from 13 residues. V was clipped by 2 bases and J by 4 bases, with 7 bases between them. As DNA, the CDR3 is TGTGCCAGCAGTTTAGGGGCCCCAGATACGCAGTATTTT. Its protein is CASSLGAPDTQYF.

This clonotype showed up many times. The chain has TRBV6-5 and TRBJ1-6, with D uncertain. Deletions cut 0 bases from V and 4 bases from J, with 4 bases between. CDR1 and CDR2 from the germline V gene are MNHEY and SVGAGI. CDR3 size: 14 residues. The CDR3 DNA sequence: TGTGCCAGCAGTTACTCGACTTATAATTCACCCCTCCACTTT. Protein sequence: CASSYSTYNSPLHF.

At least ten counts were recorded for this clonotype. The chain combines TRBV27 with TRBJ1-5; 7 bases match TRBD1. Trimming at V came to 4 bases and at J to 4 bases, leaving 7 bases not matched to a gene. Germline CDR1 reads MNHEY; CDR2 reads SMNVEV (reference sequence). This CDR3 comprises 15 residues. CDR3 coding DNA: TGTGCCAGCAGTTCACAACAGGGGCCTAATCAGCCCCAGCATTTT. Translating it yields CASSSQQGPNQPQHF.

This clonotype was seen at least ten times. The V and J genes are TRBV6-2 or TRBV6-3 and TRBJ2-7; 9 nucleotides agree with TRBD2. This CDR3 is built from 15 residues. The V gene end was trimmed by 3 bases and the J gene end by 4 bases; junction bases not matched to a gene: 7. CDR1 and CDR2 from the germline V gene are MNHEY and SVGEGT. Here the CDR3 reads CASSYGSGGPYEQYF. The CDR3 DNA is TGTGCCAGCAGTTATGGTAGCGGGGGACCTTACGAGCAGTACTTC.

This clonotype showed up many times. In DNA, the CDR3 is TGTGCCAGCAGCCTGGAGCCAGGGGCGGCATCACCCCTCCACTTT. Translation gives CASSLEPGAASPLHF. V gene TRBV28 combines with J gene TRBJ1-6; the D gene is possibly TRBD1 (6 bases). V was pared by 6 bases and J by 10 bases, with 19 bases between. This CDR3 has 15 residues. Germline CDR1 MDHEN, CDR2 SYDVKM.

This clonotype was observed a handful of times. The chain recombines TRBV5-6 with TRBJ2-3, with TRBD1 matching over 7 bases. Unmatched junction bases numbered 10, after V lost 4 bases and J lost 2 bases. Germline V gives CDR1 SGHDT, CDR2 YYEEEE. This CDR3 comprises 16 residues. In nucleotides, the CDR3 is TGTGCCAGCAGCCCCGGGACAGCTGTCTCCACAGATACGCAGTATTTT. Protein sequence: CASSPGTAVSTDTQYF.

The J gene is TRBJ2-7, the V gene TRBV29-1, with D perhaps TRBD2 (6 bases). The germline V and J ends were trimmed by 5 bases and 0 bases, with 14 bases remaining between them. In germline, CDR1 is SQVTM, CDR2 ANQGSEA. The CDR3 loop spans 14 amino acids. The CDR3 spells CSVSVPGSSYEQYF. DNA of the CDR3: TGCAGCGTTTCCGTTCCCGGGAGCTCCTACGAGCAGTACTTC.

This clonotype was seen repeatedly, ten times or more. This chain connects TRBV4-2 to TRBJ1-5; 11 nucleotides line up with TRBD1. This CDR3 contains 18 residues. Germline V gene lookup returns CDR1 LGHNA and CDR2 YNFKEQ. J lost 0 bases, V lost 4 bases, and 8 bases had no gene match. CDR3 DNA: TGTGCCAGCAGCCCGCGGGGGACAGGGGGATATAGCAATCAGCCCCAGCATTTT. As protein: CASSPRGTGGYSNQPQHF.

This clonotype was counted many times. J is TRBJ1-1 and V is TRBV7-9; D unresolved. V shed 1 base and J shed 3 bases, with 12 bases lying between them. This CDR3 has 15 residues. In germline, CDR1 is SEHNR, CDR2 FQNEAQ (reference sequence). The CDR3 spells CASSLELGVYTEAFF. The CDR3 region has the DNA TGTGCCAGCAGCTTAGAGCTAGGAGTTTACACTGAAGCTTTCTTT.

This clonotype was recorded at least ten times. The V gene is TRBV12-3 or TRBV12-4, the J gene TRBJ2-5; D remains unclear. CDR3 length: 12 amino acids. V was cut by 2 bases and J by 5 bases, with 6 bases left in between. For the CDR3, the DNA is TGTGCCAGCAGTTTACCCCGGGAGACCCAGTACTTC. Its translation: CASSLPRETQYF.